A single sample gave rise to the 9 T cell receptor beta chains below, sequenced in a study of blood T cells in healthy people across ages. With a J-beta primer mix and a sample-barcoded 5' primer, a second PCR ran roughly 6 to 12 cycles. One entry per CDR3 protein results from TCRdb running MiXCR on the 5' RACE reads. Altogether around 670,000 distinct CDR3 sequences are present, approximately 30% being singletons, with the ten largest covering less than 20%. Material: blood. These receptors all come from a woman aged 80 or older in good health.

This clonotype was found many times. The chain links TRBV6-5 to TRBJ2-5; no definite D call. Germline loops: CDR1 MNHEY, CDR2 SVGAGI. This CDR3 region has 14 residues. V was pared by 4 bases and J by 5 bases, with 14 bases between. CDR3: CASSSRPRTETQYF. In DNA, the CDR3 is TGTGCCAGCAGTTCCCGTCCTCGGACGGAGACCCAGTACTTC.

The chain is built from TRBV6-5 and TRBJ2-7; no clear D gene. The germline gives CDR1 MNHEY, CDR2 SVGAGI. The V gene lost 6 bases and the J gene lost 7 bases, with 19 bases spanning the gap. This CDR3 region has 14 residues. The CDR3 region has the DNA TGTGCCAGCAGCCCAGGAGATGGCTACAATGAGCAGTACTTC. Protein: CASSPGDGYNEQYF.

This clonotype was seen at least ten times. V gene TRBV6-1 combines with J gene TRBJ2-7; 8 nucleotides agree with TRBD1. The germline V gene encodes CDR1 MNHNS and CDR2 SASEGT. V dropped 7 bases and J dropped 4; count of bases not matched to a gene: 12. The CDR3 loop spans 15 amino acids. CDR3 nucleotides: TGTGCCAGCACCCTGGGGAGGACAGGGTATTACGAGCAGTACTTC. Translating it yields CASTLGRTGYYEQYF.

This clonotype appeared many times. The chain joins TRBV20-1 to TRBJ1-3; TRBD1 is a possible D gene (5 bases). Germline CDR1 DFQATT, CDR2 SNEGSKA (reference sequence). V was shortened by 5 bases and J by 0 bases, with 17 bases between the two germline ends. This CDR3 has 16 residues. This chain's CDR3 is CSARSSGVGSGNTIYF. CDR3 nucleotides: TGCAGTGCTCGGTCGTCGGGGGTTGGCTCTGGAAACACCATATATTTT.

This clonotype has a count of ten or more. The rearrangement links TRBV30 to TRBJ2-7; D not certain. V lost 0 bases and J lost 4, with 7 bases in between. The CDR3 length is 12 residues. Germline CDR1 GTSNPN, CDR2 SVGIG (reference sequence). The CDR3 spells CAWSVARYEQYF. The CDR3 region has the DNA TGTGCCTGGAGTGTAGCCAGGTACGAGCAGTACTTC.

V is TRBV9 and J is TRBJ2-3, with D tentatively TRBD2 (7 bases). Germline V lookup: CDR1 SGDLS, CDR2 YYNGEE. V lost 4 bases to trimming and J lost 2 bases, with 17 bases between them. This CDR3 comprises 16 residues. The CDR3 DNA reads as TGTGCCAGCAGCCCCCAGGAGGGGGGGCCCACAGATACGCAGTATTTT. It codes for CASSPQEGGPTDTQYF. The full variable domain, in which reference TRBV9 and TRBJ2-3 provide the parts outside the CDR3, is DSGVTQTPKHLITATGQRVTLRCSPRSGDLSVYWYQQSLDQGLQFLIQYYNGEERAKGNILERFSAQQFPDLHSELNLSSLELGDSALYFCASSPQEGGPTDTQYFGPGTRLTVL.

V usage is TRBV4-1 and J usage is TRBJ2-5; D ambiguous. Between the trimmed V and J ends, which lost 5 bases and 5 bases, there was a span of 12 bases. CDR3 length equals 13 residues. Per germline, CDR1 MGHRA and CDR2 YSYEKL. CDR3 residues: CASSSRKRETQYF. The CDR3 nucleotides are TGCGCCAGCAGCTCCCGAAAGAGGGAGACCCAGTACTTC.

The genes are TRBV6-2 or TRBV6-3 and TRBJ2-2; 7 bases are a match to TRBD2. The CDR3 contains 15 residues. Germline lookup yields CDR1 MNHEY and CDR2 SVGEGT. The trim removed 5 bases at V and 4 bases at J, leaving 7 bases unmatched. The CDR3 region is CASSRTGGRTGELFF. CDR3 bases: TGTGCCAGCAGTCGAACGGGGGGACGCACCGGGGAGCTGTTTTTT.

A remark on this clonotype: Germline and junction disagree at one end, which may indicate a read error. The chain joins TRBV7-9 to TRBJ1-6; D not resolved. Germline CDR1 and CDR2: SEHNR and FQNEAQ (reference sequence). This CDR3 has 13 amino acids. The CDR3 DNA reads as TGTGCCAGCAACTTATCACCCAATTCACCCCTCCACTTT. It translates to CASNLSPNSPLHF.